Below are 27 T cell receptor beta chains sequenced from a single sample in a study of T-cell memory formation after mild COVID-19. TCRdb reprocessed the 5' RACE reads via MiXCR and lists one record per CDR3 protein. This sample has fewer than 350,000 distinct CDR3 sequences; under 20% occur once, and the top ten carry under 30%. Sequences were obtained from PBMCs or a T cell subset sorted from them (not recorded which). These receptor sequences come from a man aged 18 to 29 who had mild COVID-19 (a few samples of this study predate the infection). Cell type and time point are not known.

A few counts support this clonotype. This chain joins TRBV29-1 and TRBJ2-7; TRBD2 matches 8 bases. The CDR3 loop spans 14 amino acids. The junction had 7 bases not matched to a gene; V was cut back by 4 bases and J by 2 bases. Germline values: CDR1 SQVTM, CDR2 ANQGSEA. The chain's CDR3 is CSVGPAGVTYEQYF. Here the CDR3 DNA reads TGCAGCGTTGGTCCAGCGGGGGTTACCTACGAGCAGTACTTC.

This clonotype was observed many times. This chain uses TRBV15 with TRBJ2-5; the D gene is possibly TRBD2 (6 bases). Germline lookup yields CDR1 LNHNV and CDR2 YYDKDF (reference sequence). The CDR3 sequence is 13 residues long. Trimming stripped 4 bases from V and 6 bases from J, with 12 bases between. CDR3 DNA sequence: TGTGCCACCAGCAAGGAGGGGTGGCAGACCCAGTACTTC. Encoded protein: CATSKEGWQTQYF.

This clonotype was observed many times. The genes are TRBV12-3 or TRBV12-4 and TRBJ2-3; no clear D. V was trimmed by 3 bases and J by 6 bases, leaving 7 bases between them. This CDR3 has 12 residues. The CDR3 loop reads CASSFAEDTQYF. The CDR3 DNA sequence: TGTGCCAGCAGTTTTGCCGAGGATACGCAGTATTTT.

The chain is built from TRBV20-1 and TRBJ1-1; unclear D gene. Deletions cut 4 bases from V and 0 bases from J, with 9 bases between. This CDR3 is built from 13 residues. CDR1 and CDR2 from the germline V gene are DFQATT and SNEGSKA (reference sequence). Written as DNA, the CDR3 is TGCAGTGCTATGGTGGCCATGAACACTGAAGCTTTCTTT. It encodes CSAMVAMNTEAFF.

Only a few counts were recorded for this clonotype. This sequence joins TRBV5-1 and TRBJ2-7, with D possibly matching TRBD2 (5 bases). The germline V gene encodes CDR1 SGHRS and CDR2 YFSETQ. The CDR3 is made up of 13 amino acids. V lost 3 bases, J lost 3 bases, and 10 bases lay in between. CDR3 region: CASSSKGDYEQYF. As DNA, the CDR3 is TGCGCCAGCAGCTCCAAGGGAGACTACGAGCAGTACTTC.

The V and J genes are TRBV20-1 and TRBJ2-7; D is ambiguous. From germline, CDR1 is DFQATT and CDR2 SNEGSKA (reference sequence). The CDR3 is 13 amino acids. The V gene lost 4 bases and the J gene lost 3 bases, with 13 bases spanning the gap. The CDR3 loop is CSATVGSNYEQYF. CDR3 coding DNA: TGCAGTGCTACGGTAGGCTCGAACTACGAGCAGTACTTC.

The rearrangement links TRBV6-2 or TRBV6-3 to TRBJ2-1, with unresolved D. In germline, CDR1 is MNHEY, CDR2 SVGEGT. The V and J ends lost 0 bases and 6 bases respectively, with 6 bases between them. The CDR3 consists of 13 residues. The CDR3 sequence: CASSYSGPNEQFF. CDR3 DNA sequence: TGTGCCAGCAGTTACTCGGGTCCCAATGAGCAGTTCTTC.

There are a few counts of this clonotype. This chain joins TRBV11-2 and TRBJ2-3, with D hard to call. The germline V gene has CDR1 SGHAT and CDR2 FQNNGV. The CDR3 sequence is 13 residues long. Trimming took off 0 bases at V and 13 bases at J, with 14 bases between the two ends. The DNA for the CDR3 is TGTGCCAGCAGCTTAGATAACGCCCCGCCTGAGTATTTT. This encodes CASSLDNAPPEYF. Full variable domain (rest looked up from reference TRBV11-2 and TRBJ2-3): EAGVAQSPRYKIIEKRQSVAFWCNPISGHATLYWYQQILGQGPKLLIQFQNNGVVDDSQLPKDRFSAERLKGVDSTLKIQPAKLEDSAVYLCASSLDNAPPEYFGPGTRLTVL.

This clonotype is medium-sized in the sample. The rearrangement links TRBV10-2 to TRBJ2-3; 9 positions agree with TRBD1. The CDR3 spans 20 residues. V was clipped by 8 bases and J by 0 bases; unmatched bases: 21. Per germline, CDR1 WSHSY and CDR2 SAAADI. This chain's CDR3 is CASPRFKPGQGVVSTDTQYF. In DNA, the CDR3 is TGCGCCAGCCCACGCTTTAAACCGGGACAGGGAGTAGTCAGCACAGATACGCAGTATTTT.

This clonotype was seen a few times. The chain carries TRBV7-3 and TRBJ2-2; 9 bases are shared with TRBD1. The CDR3 runs 15 residues. The V and J ends lost 5 bases and 7 bases, in that order; junction bases with no gene match: 8. Germline V gene lookup returns CDR1 SGHTA and CDR2 FQGTGA. The CDR3 DNA sequence: TGTGCCAGCAGCCCTACGGGACAGGGTTACGGGGAGCTGTTTTTT. Translation: CASSPTGQGYGELFF. Full variable domain (outside the CDR3, taken from reference TRBV7-3 and TRBJ2-2): GAGVSQTPSNKVTEKGKYVELRCDPISGHTALYWYRQSLGQGPEFLIYFQGTGAADDSGLPNDRFFAVRPEGSVSTLKIQRTERGDSAVYLCASSPTGQGYGELFFGEGSRLTVL.

A few counts support this clonotype. The J gene is TRBJ2-5, the V gene TRBV7-2; the match to TRBD1 covers 12 bases. Germline trimming cut 5 bases from V and 5 bases from J; bases unmatched to any gene: 9. The germline V gene encodes CDR1 SGHTA and CDR2 FQGNSA. There are 16 residues in the CDR3. CDR3 in DNA: TGTGCCAGCAGCATACAGGGACAGGGGGCATGGGAGACCCAGTACTTC. As protein: CASSIQGQGAWETQYF.

The gene calls are TRBV10-3 and TRBJ2-3; tentative D call: TRBD1 (6 bases). The CDR3 length is 16 residues. Germline CDR1 and CDR2: ENHRY and SYGVKD. V lost 6 bases, J lost 1 base, and 17 bases lay in between. The CDR3 nucleotides read TGTGCCATCAGCGAGGCGTGGCAGGGGCGCACAGATACGCAGTATTTT. Amino acid sequence: CAISEAWQGRTDTQYF.

The sample holds a few counts of this clonotype. The V and J genes are TRBV11-2 and TRBJ2-3; 11 bases map to TRBD1. Germline values: CDR1 SGHAT, CDR2 FQNNGV. The CDR3 loop spans 15 amino acids. The V and J ends lost 1 base and 6 bases, in that order; junction bases with no gene match: 3. The CDR3 protein is CASSLGTGGADTQYF. The CDR3 nucleotides read TGTGCCAGCAGCTTAGGGACAGGGGGCGCTGATACGCAGTATTTT.

This clonotype was seen only a few times. The rearrangement joins TRBV5-1 to TRBJ1-3; 7 positions agree with TRBD1. There are 14 residues in the CDR3. Germline V gene lookup returns CDR1 SGHRS and CDR2 YFSETQ. The V and J ends lost 3 bases and 4 bases, in that order; junction bases with no gene match: 4. CDR3 bases: TGCGCCAGCAGCTCCCAGGGGGGAGGAAACACCATATATTTT. Translating gives CASSSQGGGNTIYF.

The chain employs TRBV30 and TRBJ2-7, with TRBD2 as a possible D gene (5 bases). Germline values: CDR1 GTSNPN, CDR2 SVGIG (reference sequence). This CDR3 has 14 amino acids. V was pared by 0 bases and J by 3 bases, with 12 bases between. This chain's CDR3 is CAWSVLEGRYEQYF. The CDR3 region has the DNA TGTGCCTGGAGTGTACTCGAGGGTCGCTACGAGCAGTACTTC.

This chain uses TRBV10-3 with TRBJ2-7, with 7 bases aligning to TRBD1. Germline V gene sequence: CDR1 ENHRY, CDR2 SYGVKD. CDR3 size: 15 residues. With 2 bases clipped from V and 2 bases from J, the junction kept 6 bases outside the gene matches. This chain's CDR3 is CAISESNRGTYEQYV. The CDR3 DNA follows: TGTGCCATCAGTGAGAGTAACAGGGGAACCTACGAGCAGTACGTC.

This clonotype has just a few counts. This sequence joins TRBV9 and TRBJ2-5; 10 bases agree with TRBD1. The length of the CDR3 is 14 residues. Losses at the gene ends were 4 bases for V and 5 bases for J; bases not matched to a gene: 5. Germline values: CDR1 SGDLS, CDR2 YYNGEE. The CDR3 nucleotides read TGTGCCAGCAGCCCCCGGACAGGGGGGGAGACCCAGTACTTC. This encodes CASSPRTGGETQYF.

V is TRBV6-1 and J is TRBJ2-6; D call uncertain. The CDR3 is 17 residues long. The V end lost 2 bases, the J end lost 4 bases, and 15 bases lay between the germline ends. In germline, CDR1 is MNHNS, CDR2 SASEGT. CDR3 in DNA: TGTGCCAGCAGTGAAAACTTGCCATCGGCCGGGGCCAACGTCCTGACTTTC. This gives the protein CASSENLPSAGANVLTF.

This clonotype showed up just a few times. The chain combines TRBV6-6 with TRBJ2-2; 7 nucleotides agree with TRBD2. V was pared by 7 bases and J by 7 bases, with 12 bases of the junction left unmatched. CDR1 MNHNY and CDR2 SVGAGI come from the germline V gene (reference sequence). CDR3 length equals 15 residues. The DNA for the CDR3 is TGTGCCAGCATCCCCCCCCGCGGGGGTGGCGGGGAGCTGTTTTTT. This codes for CASIPPRGGGGELFF.

This chain links TRBV6-1 with TRBJ2-7, with a possible D match to TRBD1 (6 bases). Trimming took 4 bases from V and 4 from J, leaving 17 bases between them. This CDR3 spans 15 amino acids. The germline CDR1 and CDR2 sequences are MNHNS and SASEGT. For the CDR3, the DNA is TGTGCCAGCAGTGTGGTGGCAGGGGCTTTGTACGAGCAGTACGTC. Its protein is CASSVVAGALYEQYV.

This clonotype was counted between two and nine times. This sequence joins TRBV20-1 and TRBJ2-5; TRBD1 might be the D (8 bases). V was cut by 6 bases and J by 6 bases, with 17 bases left in between. Germline CDR1 is DFQATT and CDR2 is SNEGSKA (reference sequence). The CDR3 covers 13 residues. The CDR3 here is CSAGGDRRKTQYF. As DNA, the CDR3 is TGCAGTGCGGGGGGGGACAGGAGAAAGACCCAGTACTTC.

The V and J genes are TRBV6-6 and TRBJ1-1, with D maybe TRBD1 (5 bases). Germline V gene data show CDR1 as MNHNY and CDR2 as SVGAGI (reference sequence). V was pared by 2 bases and J by 3 bases, with 16 bases between. The CDR3 length is 16 residues. This CDR3 is CASSYDLGGGDTEAFF. The CDR3 coding sequence is TGTGCCAGCAGTTACGATTTGGGGGGTGGGGACACTGAAGCTTTCTTT.

The rearrangement joins TRBV5-1 to TRBJ1-2; 9 bases map to TRBD1. The germline gives CDR1 SGHRS, CDR2 YFSETQ. V shed 4 bases, J shed 4 bases, and the junction held 2 bases outside the gene matches. The CDR3 runs to 13 residues. The CDR3 bases are TGCGCCAGCAGCATGACAGGGGGCTATGGCTACACCTTC. Translated: CASSMTGGYGYTF.

As DNA, the CDR3 is TGTGCCAGCAGTTTTGGACTGCTCGGGACCCAGTACTTC. Translating gives CASSFGLLGTQYF. The chain has TRBV27 and TRBJ2-5; possibly TRBD2 for D (5 bases). V was shortened by 3 bases and J by 7 bases, with 12 bases between the two germline ends. CDR3 length equals 13 residues. The germline gives CDR1 MNHEY, CDR2 SMNVEV (reference sequence).

This clonotype was found many times. The DNA of the CDR3 is TGTGCCAGCTCCCCAGGGACTAGCAATCAGCCCCAGCATTTT. It is translated as CASSPGTSNQPQHF. The chain joins TRBV7-2 to TRBJ1-5; D perhaps matches TRBD1 (5 bases). From germline, CDR1 is SGHTA and CDR2 FQGNSA. Trimming removed 8 bases at V and 0 bases at J, with 11 bases between. The length of the CDR3 is 14 residues.

The table lists this clonotype with a few counts. The chain combines TRBV6-5 with TRBJ1-4; D is ambiguous. This CDR3 is 15 amino acids long. The V and J ends lost 6 bases and 5 bases respectively, with 16 bases between them. The germline CDR1 and CDR2 sequences are MNHEY and SVGAGI. CDR3 nucleotides: TGTGCCAGCAGAGCAGGCGGACGAGGGAATGAAAAACTGTTTTTT. Translation: CASRAGGRGNEKLFF.

This clonotype was observed a handful of times. The V call is TRBV2, the J call TRBJ2-7; perhaps TRBD2 as D (6 bases). CDR1 and CDR2 from the germline V gene are SNHLY and FYNNEI. The V and J ends lost 6 bases and 4 bases respectively, with 13 bases between them. This CDR3 is 13 amino acids long. The CDR3, as DNA: TGTGCCAGCAGCGGAGGGGTCTCTTACGAGCAGTACTTC. It specifies CASSGGVSYEQYF.